This T cell receptor (beta chain) was observed in a study of CD8 T cells in Susac syndrome. An amount of RNA that ranged from roughly 0.45 to 1 ug was reverse transcribed with random hexamers. TCRdb independently ran MiXCR on the immunoSEQ multiplex PCR reads; one entry per CDR3 protein. Of some 260,000 distinct CDR3 sequences in the sample, 85% were seen once. The germline V gene has CDR1 SGHRS and CDR2 YFSETQ. The V end lost 3 bases, the J end lost 5 bases, and 12 bases lay between the germline ends. The CDR3 is 14 amino acids. From blood CD8+ and CD4+ T cells, TCR beta sequences were generated. This TCR was recovered from a human donor with multiple sclerosis. This chain connects TRBV5-1 to TRBJ2-1; tentative D call: TRBD2 (5 bases). Sequenced sample: CD8+ T cells from PBMCs. For the CDR3, the DNA is TGCGCCAGCAGCTCGGGGTTTGTAGACAATGAGCAGTTCTTC. Amino acid sequence: CASSSGFVDNEQFF.